This TCR beta chain was recorded in a study of T cell responses to AZD1222 COVID-19 vaccine. The method was immunoSEQ multiplex PCR; TCRdb's version includes in-frame clones alone and lacks a portion of them. Of 110,000 to 150,000 clones in the sample, around nine tenths were seen once. The length of the CDR3 is 14 residues. With 4 bases removed from V and 4 bases from J, the gap between germline ends came to 14 bases. CDR1 is MNHGY and CDR2 is SAAAGT in the germline V gene. As concerns this clone: Its cognate antigen is unknown.

Study-wide findings and caveats: Seropositivity was recorded at baseline in only six AZD1222 recipients.

The sequence derives from an adult in good health. The sequences come from peripheral blood, collected on day 0 of AZD1222 vaccination. This chain joins TRBV6-8 and TRBJ2-7; no clear D. CDR3 in DNA: TGTGCCAGCAGTTCGACCGGCCTGACTTACGAGCAGTACTTC. Protein product: CASSSTGLTYEQYF.